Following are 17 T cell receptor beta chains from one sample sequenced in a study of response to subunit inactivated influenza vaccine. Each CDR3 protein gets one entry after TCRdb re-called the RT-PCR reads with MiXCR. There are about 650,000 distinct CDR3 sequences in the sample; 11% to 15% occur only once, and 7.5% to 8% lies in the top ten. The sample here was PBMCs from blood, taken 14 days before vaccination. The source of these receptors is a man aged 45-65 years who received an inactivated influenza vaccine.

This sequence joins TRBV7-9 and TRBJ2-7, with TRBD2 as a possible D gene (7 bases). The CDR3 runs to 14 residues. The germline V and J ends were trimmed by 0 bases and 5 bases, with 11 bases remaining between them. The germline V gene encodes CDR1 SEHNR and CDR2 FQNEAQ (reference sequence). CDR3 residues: CASSLAGGQDEQYF. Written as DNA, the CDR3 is TGTGCCAGCAGCTTAGCGGGGGGGCAGGACGAGCAGTACTTC.

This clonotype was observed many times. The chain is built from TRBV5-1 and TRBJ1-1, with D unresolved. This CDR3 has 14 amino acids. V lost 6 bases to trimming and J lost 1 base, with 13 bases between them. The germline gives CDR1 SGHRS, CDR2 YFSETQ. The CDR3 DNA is TGCGCCAGCACCCCCGGAGGACCGAACACTGAAGCTTTCTTT. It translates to CASTPGGPNTEAFF.

The CDR3 loop reads CAISGTSGMGSYEQYF. The CDR3 nucleotides are TGTGCCATCAGTGGGACTAGCGGGATGGGCTCCTACGAGCAGTACTTC. The chain employs TRBV10-3 and TRBJ2-7; 12 bases are shared with TRBD2. Germline CDR1 reads ENHRY; CDR2 reads SYGVKD. This CDR3 spans 16 amino acids. With V trimmed by 4 bases and J by 0 bases, 4 bases remained unmatched.

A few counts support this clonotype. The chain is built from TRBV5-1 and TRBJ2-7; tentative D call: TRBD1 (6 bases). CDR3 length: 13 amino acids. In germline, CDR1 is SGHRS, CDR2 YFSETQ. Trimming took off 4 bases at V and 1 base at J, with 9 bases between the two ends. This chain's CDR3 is CASSVGQSYEQYF. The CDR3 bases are TGCGCCAGCAGCGTTGGACAGTCCTACGAGCAGTACTTC.

The CDR3 is CASSPFTGLAGEGEQFF. In DNA, the CDR3 is TGTGCCAGCAGCCCTTTTACGGGACTAGCGGGAGAAGGTGAGCAGTTCTTC. This sequence joins TRBV28 and TRBJ2-1; 14 bases are a match to TRBD2. J lost 9 bases, V lost 6 bases, and 13 bases had no gene match. Germline CDR1 reads MDHEN; CDR2 reads SYDVKM. The CDR3 covers 17 residues.

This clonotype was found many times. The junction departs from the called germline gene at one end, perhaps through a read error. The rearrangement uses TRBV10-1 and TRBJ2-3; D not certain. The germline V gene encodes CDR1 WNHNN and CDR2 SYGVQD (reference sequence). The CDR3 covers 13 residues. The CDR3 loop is CASNRDSTDTQYF. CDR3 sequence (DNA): TGTGCCAGCAATCGCGATAGCACAGATACGCAGTATTTT.

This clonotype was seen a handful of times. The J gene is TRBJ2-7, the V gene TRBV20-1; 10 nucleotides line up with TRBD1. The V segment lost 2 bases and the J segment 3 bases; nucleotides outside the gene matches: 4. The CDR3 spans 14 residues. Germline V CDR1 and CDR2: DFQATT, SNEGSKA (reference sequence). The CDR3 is CSARLRDRGYEQYF. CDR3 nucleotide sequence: TGCAGTGCTAGACTCCGGGACAGGGGCTACGAGCAGTACTTC.

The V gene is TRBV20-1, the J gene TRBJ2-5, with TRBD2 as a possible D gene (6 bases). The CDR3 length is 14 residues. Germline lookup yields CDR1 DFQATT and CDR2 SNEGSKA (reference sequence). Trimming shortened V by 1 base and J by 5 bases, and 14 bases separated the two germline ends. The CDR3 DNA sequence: TGCAGTGCTAGAGGGGGGACTGTGTTGGAGACCCAGTACTTC. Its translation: CSARGGTVLETQYF.

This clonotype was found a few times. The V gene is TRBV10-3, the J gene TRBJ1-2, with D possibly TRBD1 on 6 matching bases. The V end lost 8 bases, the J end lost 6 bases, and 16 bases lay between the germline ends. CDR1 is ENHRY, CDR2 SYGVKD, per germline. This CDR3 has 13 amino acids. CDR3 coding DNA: TGTGCCATCCAGGGGACCCTATTTAATGGCTACACCTTC. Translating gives CAIQGTLFNGYTF.

CDR3: CASSQDLEWTGYNEQFF. The CDR3 bases are TGCGCCAGCAGCCAGGACCTCGAGTGGACAGGTTACAATGAGCAGTTCTTC. The V gene is TRBV4-3, the J gene TRBJ2-1, with 7 bases matching TRBD1. From germline, CDR1 is LGHNA and CDR2 YSLEER. V lost 3 bases, J lost 4 bases, and 12 bases stayed unmatched. The length of the CDR3 is 17 residues.

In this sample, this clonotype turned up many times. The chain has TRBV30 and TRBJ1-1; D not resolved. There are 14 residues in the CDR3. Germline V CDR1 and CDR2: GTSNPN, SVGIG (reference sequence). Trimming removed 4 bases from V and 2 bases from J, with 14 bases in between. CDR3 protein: CAWTPRQPNTEAFF. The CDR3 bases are TGTGCCTGGACCCCCCGTCAACCAAACACTGAAGCTTTCTTT.

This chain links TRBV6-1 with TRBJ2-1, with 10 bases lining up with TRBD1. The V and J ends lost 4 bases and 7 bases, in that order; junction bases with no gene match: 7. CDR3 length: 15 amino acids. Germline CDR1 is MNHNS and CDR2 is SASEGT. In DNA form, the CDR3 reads TGTGCCAGCAGTGGACAGGGGGCGAAGTTAAATGAGCAGTTCTTC. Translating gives CASSGQGAKLNEQFF.

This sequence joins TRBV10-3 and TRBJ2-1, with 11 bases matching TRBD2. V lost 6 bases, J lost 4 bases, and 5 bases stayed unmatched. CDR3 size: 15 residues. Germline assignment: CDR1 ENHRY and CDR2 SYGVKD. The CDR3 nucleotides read TGTGCCATCAGGGGTAGCGGGGGGGGTTACAATGAGCAGTTCTTC. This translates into CAIRGSGGGYNEQFF.

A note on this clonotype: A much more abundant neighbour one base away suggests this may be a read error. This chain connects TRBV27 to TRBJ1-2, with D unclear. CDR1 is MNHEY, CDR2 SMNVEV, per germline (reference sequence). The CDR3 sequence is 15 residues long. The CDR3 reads CVSSLSLWQNYGYTF. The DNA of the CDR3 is TGTGTCAGCAGTTTATCGTTGTGGCAGAACTATGGCTACACCTTC.

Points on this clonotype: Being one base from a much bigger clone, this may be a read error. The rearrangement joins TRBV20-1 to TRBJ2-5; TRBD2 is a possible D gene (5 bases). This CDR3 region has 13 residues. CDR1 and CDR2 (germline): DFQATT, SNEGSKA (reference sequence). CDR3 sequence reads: CCAILPGKETQYF. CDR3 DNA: TGCTGTGCTATTTTGCCGGGGAAAGAGACCCAGTACTTC.

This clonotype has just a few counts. For the CDR3, the DNA is TGCAGTGCCACACTAGAGAGCACAGATACGCAGTATTTT. Its translation is CSATLESTDTQYF. The rearrangement uses TRBV20-1 and TRBJ2-3; the D gene is possibly TRBD2 (5 bases). CDR3 length equals 13 residues. CDR1 is DFQATT, CDR2 SNEGSKA, per germline (reference sequence). Deletions cut 6 bases from V and 0 bases from J, with 10 bases between.

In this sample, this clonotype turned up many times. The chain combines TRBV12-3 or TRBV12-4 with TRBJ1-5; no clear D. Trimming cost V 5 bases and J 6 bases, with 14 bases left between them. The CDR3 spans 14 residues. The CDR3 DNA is TGTGCCAGCAGTCCTAAGACCGTGGGTCAGCCCCAGCATTTT. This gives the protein CASSPKTVGQPQHF.